This is a list of T cell receptor beta chains from one sample in a study of shared clonotypes between healthy human individuals. Libraries were prepared by immunoSEQ multiplex PCR; TCRdb keeps only in-frame clonotypes and omits some of them. The data show 800,000 or so clones, approximately 96% seen once. The sequenced sample consisted of naive CD8+ T cells sorted from blood. The receptors derive from a man aged 25 to 45 in good health. Both conserved end residues are part of each CDR3. A D gene is named only where the DNA matches it firmly. Size is omitted from some rows. Given values are once, few, many or a class for expanded clones.

clone_size j_call v_call d_call cdr3_nt cdr3_aa
- TRBJ1-5 TRBV10-2 TRBD1 TGCGCCACCAACGGGGACAGGGGGCCCAATCAGCCCCAGCATTTT CATNGDRGPNQPQHF
- TRBJ1-2 TRBV12-5 TRBD1 TGTGCTAGTGGTTTGACGGGACAGGGGGACTATGGCTACACCTTC CASGLTGQGDYGYTF
- TRBJ2-3 TRBV29-1 TRBD2 TGCAGCGTTGTACAGGCGGGAGGGCTCACAGATACGCAGTATTTT CSVVQAGGLTDTQYF
- TRBJ2-5 TRBV19 TRBD1 TGTGCCAGTAGTATTCCACCGAGACAGGGGGAAGCACAAGAGACCCAGTACTTC CASSIPPRQGEAQETQYF
- TRBJ2-1 TRBV14 - TGTGCCAGCAGCCAAGACGACAGGGGGCCAGGGGCGGGAGGGCCAGGTGAGCAGTTCTTC CASSQDDRGPGAGGPGEQFF
- TRBJ2-7 TRBV7-6 TRBD1 TGTGCCAGCAGCCCAGGGCAGGGGGTCCACGAGCAGTACTTC CASSPGQGVHEQYF
- TRBJ1-2 TRBV28 - TGTGCCAGCAGTTCCCTCTATTGGGAGGGCTACACCTTC CASSSLYWEGYTF
- TRBJ2-2 TRBV10-2 - TGCGCCAGCCTTAAACCATTCGGGGAGCTGTTTTTT CASLKPFGELFF
- TRBJ2-7 TRBV5-1 - TGCGCCAGCAGCTTGGTAGGGGTCGAGCAGTACTTC CASSLVGVEQYF
once TRBJ2-7 TRBV5-1 - TGCGCCAGCAGCCCCGGCTCTGGGGTCACCTACGAGCAGTACTTC CASSPGSGVTYEQYF
- TRBJ1-1 TRBV7-9 - TGTGCCAGCAGCTTAGACGGGCAGCAAAAGATGAACACTGAAGCTTTCTTT CASSLDGQQKMNTEAFF
- TRBJ2-7 TRBV11-2 - TGTGCCAGCAGCTTGACCGGGGCCATCTACGAGCAGTACTTC CASSLTGAIYEQYF
- TRBJ2-5 TRBV7-6 TRBD1 TGTGCCAGCAGCTTAGGACGAGACAGGGTTGAAGAGACCCAGTACTTC CASSLGRDRVEETQYF
once TRBJ1-5 TRBV21-1 - TGTGCCAGCAGCTTCCAGCAGGAGCAGCCCCAGCATTTT CASSFQQEQPQHF
- TRBJ2-7 TRBV2 TRBD1 TGTGCCAGCAGTGATACTAGGACAGGGAACTCCTACGAGCAGTACTTC CASSDTRTGNSYEQYF
- TRBJ2-7 TRBV5-5 - TGTGCCAGCAGCTTGTCAGGGGCGATGGCCTACGAGCAGTACTTC CASSLSGAMAYEQYF
- TRBJ1-1 TRBV5-6 - TGTGCCAGCAGCTCTGTCGGGACCGTGAACACTGAAGCTTTCTTT CASSSVGTVNTEAFF
- TRBJ2-7 TRBV7-6 - TGTGCCAGCAGCTTAGCAGTTTACGACGAGCAGTACTTC CASSLAVYDEQYF
- TRBJ1-1 TRBV13 - TGTGCCAGCAGCTTTAGGAGGGGCACTGAAGCTTTCTTT CASSFRRGTEAFF
- TRBJ2-7 TRBV6-1 - TGTGCCAGCAGTGAATTTACGACAGTCTCCTACGAGCAGTACTTC CASSEFTTVSYEQYF
- TRBJ2-3 TRBV4-1 TRBD2 TGCGCCAGCAGCCCCATTTCGGGGCTAGCGGGAGTTACCACAGATACGCAGTATTTT CASSPISGLAGVTTDTQYF
- TRBJ1-2 TRBV14 TRBD1 TGTGCCAGCAGCCTAAACTACCCGGGACAGGGGACCAACTATGGCTACACCTTC CASSLNYPGQGTNYGYTF
- TRBJ2-2 TRBV5-3 - TGTGCCCTACCAGCGGGCCCTGGGCTGTTTTTT CALPAGPGLFF
- TRBJ1-1 TRBV19 TRBD1 TGTGCCAGTAGTATAGCCGGGTCCCGGACAGGGGTCACTGAAGCTTTCTTT CASSIAGSRTGVTEAFF
- TRBJ1-2 TRBV19 - TGTGCCAGTAGTATGGCATCATCTAACTATGGCTACACCTTC CASSMASSNYGYTF
- TRBJ2-3 TRBV5-4 - TGTGCCAGCAGCTTGGTCGGGGGGCACGACAGGGATACGCAGTATTTT CASSLVGGHDRDTQYF
- TRBJ2-1 TRBV7-8 TRBD2 TGTGCCAGCAGCTTAGAACTAGCGGGAGCGGTCAATGAGCAGTTCTTC CASSLELAGAVNEQFF
- TRBJ2-7 TRBV7-9 TRBD1 TGTGCCAGCAGCTCACCTCGGAACAGGGGCGACTACGAGCAGTACTTC CASSSPRNRGDYEQYF
- TRBJ2-7 TRBV7-2 - TGTGCCAGCAGCGAAAACAGGGTCTACGAGCAGTACTTC CASSENRVYEQYF
- TRBJ2-1 TRBV9 - TGTGCCAGCAGCGTAGGGACAGACCGCTCCTACAATGAGCAGTTCTTC CASSVGTDRSYNEQFF
- TRBJ2-1 TRBV29-1 - TGCAGCGTTGAGGGCGACGGTCAGGGGAATGAGCAGTTCTTC CSVEGDGQGNEQFF
- TRBJ1-1 TRBV7-9 - TGTGCCAGCAGCTTAGTGGGGATGGGGGGCACTGAAGCTTTCTTT CASSLVGMGGTEAFF
- TRBJ2-7 TRBV6-5 TRBD1 TGTGCCAGCTCCACCGGGACAGCATCCTACGAGCAGTACTTC CASSTGTASYEQYF
- TRBJ2-7 TRBV6-1 - TGTGCCAGCAGTGAATCGGCCGTCTACGAGCAGTACTTC CASSESAVYEQYF
- TRBJ2-7 TRBV11-2 - TGTGCCAGCAGCTTAGAGGGGACCCAAAATGGCTACGAGCAGTACTTC CASSLEGTQNGYEQYF
once TRBJ1-1 TRBV5-5 - TGTGCCAGCAGCTACCCCGGGGAGCTCACTGAAGCTTTCTTT CASSYPGELTEAFF
- TRBJ2-7 TRBV9 TRBD2 TGTGCCAGCAGCGTAGAGGGACTAGCCTCCTACGAGCAGTACTTC CASSVEGLASYEQYF
- TRBJ1-1 TRBV27 - TGTGCCAGCAGTTTAGGGGGCCGGGAAGCTTTCTTT CASSLGGREAFF
- TRBJ2-7 TRBV14 - TGTGCCAGCAGCCAATGGACTGATGAATACGAGCAGTACTTC CASSQWTDEYEQYF
few TRBJ1-1 TRBV4-1 TRBD1 TGCGCCAGCAGCCCCCGGACAGGGAACACTGAAGCTTTCTTT CASSPRTGNTEAFF
- TRBJ2-1 TRBV5-1 - TGCGCCAGCAGCTTGGTGCCCCTAGCGCTGGCCTACAATGAGCAGTTCTTC CASSLVPLALAYNEQFF